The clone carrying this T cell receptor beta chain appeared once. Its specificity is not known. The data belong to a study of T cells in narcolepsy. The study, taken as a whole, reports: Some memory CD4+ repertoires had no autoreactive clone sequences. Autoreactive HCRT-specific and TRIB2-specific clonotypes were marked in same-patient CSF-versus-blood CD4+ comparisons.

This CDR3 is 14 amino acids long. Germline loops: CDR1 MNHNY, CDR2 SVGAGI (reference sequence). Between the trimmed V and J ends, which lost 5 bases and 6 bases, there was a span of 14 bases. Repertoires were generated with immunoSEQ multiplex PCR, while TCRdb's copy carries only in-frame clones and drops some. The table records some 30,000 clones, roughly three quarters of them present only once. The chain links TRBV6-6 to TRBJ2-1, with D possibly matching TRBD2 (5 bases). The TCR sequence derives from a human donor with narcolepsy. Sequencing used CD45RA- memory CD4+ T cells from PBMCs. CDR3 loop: CASSASRRINEQFF. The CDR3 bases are TGTGCCAGCAGTGCTAGCCGGAGGATCAATGAGCAGTTCTTC.